Listed below are T cell receptor beta chains from one sample, sequenced in a study of CD8 T cells in Susac syndrome. MiXCR was run by TCRdb on the immunoSEQ multiplex PCR reads, yielding one entry per CDR3 protein. This sample has around 150,000 distinct CDR3 sequences, with 95% found just once. The sample comprised CD8+ T cells from PBMCs. Source of these receptors: a human donor with Susac syndrome. The CDR3 runs from the conserved cysteine through the conserved F or W. The order of the fields is clone size, D gene, V gene, CDR3 length, J gene, CDR3 DNA, CDR3 protein. A D gene is named only where the DNA matches it firmly. Clone size is stated in some rows and not others, as once, few, many or a class when expanded.

>.|.|TRBV3-1|11|TRBJ2-7
TGTGCCAGCAGCGGCGCGGACGAGCAGTACTTC
CASSGADEQYF
>.|TRBD1|TRBV27|15|TRBJ1-2
TGTGCCAGCAGTCCCCGCTTCACAGGGGACTATGGCTACACCTTC
CASSPRFTGDYGYTF
>.|TRBD2|TRBV9|15|TRBJ2-5
TGTGCCAGCAGCCCCCGACTAGCGCCAGCGGAGACCCAGTACTTC
CASSPRLAPAETQYF
>.|TRBD2|TRBV2|9|TRBJ2-7
TGTGCCAGCGGGGGGGACCCGTACTTC
CASGGDPYF
>.|TRBD1|TRBV29-1|15|TRBJ2-1
TGCAGCGTTGAGGTCCGGACAGGGGGCAGTGATGAGCAGTTCTTC
CSVEVRTGGSDEQFF
>.|TRBD2|TRBV27|15|TRBJ2-1
TGTGCCAGCACATTAGCGGGAGCGCGAAACAATGAGCAGTTCTTC
CASTLAGARNNEQFF
>.|.|TRBV20-1|13|TRBJ2-1
TGCAGTGCTAGGGGCAGGGCGGGACGGGGGCAGTTCTTC
CSARGRAGRGQFF
>once|.|TRBV29-1|13|TRBJ1-2
TGCAGCGTTGAGGACACGACTAACTATGGCTACACCTTC
CSVEDTTNYGYTF
>.|.|TRBV2|13|TRBJ1-2
TGTGCCAGCAGTGAAGACGAAATTTATGGCTACACCTTC
CASSEDEIYGYTF
>once|.|TRBV6-5|12|TRBJ2-7
TGTGCCAGCAGTTACGCTGGCTACGAGCAGTACTTC
CASSYAGYEQYF
>.|.|TRBV5-4|15|TRBJ2-7
TGTGCCAGCAGCTTCTTCGGGACCTACTCCTACGAGCAGTACTTC
CASSFFGTYSYEQYF
>.|.|TRBV14|16|TRBJ2-7
TGTGCCAGCAGCCAAGAAATCGGGTCAGGGTCCTACGAGCAGTACTTC
CASSQEIGSGSYEQYF
>once|.|TRBV7-9|15|TRBJ2-3
TGTGCCAGCAGCTCATGGGGCCAAGGGACAGATACGCAGTATTTT
CASSSWGQGTDTQYF
>.|.|TRBV9|15|TRBJ2-7
TGTGCCAGCAGCGTAGCGGAAGGCCTTTCCTACGAGCAGTACTTC
CASSVAEGLSYEQYF
>.|.|TRBV2|13|TRBJ1-2
TGTGCCAGCAGTGATGACCCGTTCTATGGCTACACCTTC
CASSDDPFYGYTF
>.|.|TRBV29-1|17|TRBJ2-6
TGCAGCGTTGAAGTGTTCTCAGCGAACTCTGGGGCCAACGTCCTGACTTTC
CSVEVFSANSGANVLTF
>.|TRBD2|TRBV2|15|TRBJ2-5
TGTGCCAGCAGAGCCAGCGGGAGCGGACAAGAGACCCAGTACTTC
CASRASGSGQETQYF
>once|.|TRBV19|14|TRBJ2-1
TGTGCCAGTAGTCATAGCGGCTCCTACAATGAGCAGTTCTTC
CASSHSGSYNEQFF
>once|TRBD1|TRBV7-6|15|TRBJ1-2
TGTGCCAGCAGCCCTCCAGGAACAGGGGTCTATGGCTACACCTTC
CASSPPGTGVYGYTF
>.|.|TRBV24-1|12|TRBJ1-1
TGTGCCACCAGTCCGGGTAGCACTGAAGCTTTCTTT
CATSPGSTEAFF
>.|.|TRBV20-1|13|TRBJ2-3
TGCAGTGCTAGGGACATATTCACAGATACGCAGTATTTT
CSARDIFTDTQYF
>.|.|TRBV27|15|TRBJ2-5
TGTGCCAGCAGTTTTTCACAGGGCAGCCAAGAGACCCAGTACTTC
CASSFSQGSQETQYF
>once|TRBD1|TRBV20-1|13|TRBJ2-7
TGCAGTGCAGCGACAGGGGCGTCCTACGAGCAGTACTTC
CSAATGASYEQYF